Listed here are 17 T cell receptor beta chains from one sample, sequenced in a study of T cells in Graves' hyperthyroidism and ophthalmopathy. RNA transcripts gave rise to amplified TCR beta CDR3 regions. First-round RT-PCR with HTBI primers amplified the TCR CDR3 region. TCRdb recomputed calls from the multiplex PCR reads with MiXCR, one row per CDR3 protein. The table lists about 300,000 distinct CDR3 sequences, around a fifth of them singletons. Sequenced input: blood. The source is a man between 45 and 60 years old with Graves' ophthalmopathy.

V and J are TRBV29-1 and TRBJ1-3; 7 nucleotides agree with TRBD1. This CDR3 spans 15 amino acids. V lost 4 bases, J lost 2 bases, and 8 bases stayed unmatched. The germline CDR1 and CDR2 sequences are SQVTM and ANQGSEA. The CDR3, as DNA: TGCAGCGTTGTGGGGGACAGAGCTACTGGAAACACCATATATTTT. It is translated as CSVVGDRATGNTIYF.

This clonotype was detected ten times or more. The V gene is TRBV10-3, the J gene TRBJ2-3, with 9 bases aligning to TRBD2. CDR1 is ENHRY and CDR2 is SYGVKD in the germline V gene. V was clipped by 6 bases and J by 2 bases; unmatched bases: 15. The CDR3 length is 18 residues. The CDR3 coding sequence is TGTGCCATCAGGCCTGGGGGTAGCGGGAGATGGGACACAGATACGCAGTATTTT. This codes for CAIRPGGSGRWDTDTQYF.

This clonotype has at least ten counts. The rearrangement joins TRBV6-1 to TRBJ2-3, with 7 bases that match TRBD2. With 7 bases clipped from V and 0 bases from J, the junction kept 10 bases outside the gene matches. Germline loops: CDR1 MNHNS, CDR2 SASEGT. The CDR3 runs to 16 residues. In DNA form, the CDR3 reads TGTGCCAGCAAGCCCGTGGTGCGGGGGAGCACAGATACGCAGTATTTT. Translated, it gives CASKPVVRGSTDTQYF.

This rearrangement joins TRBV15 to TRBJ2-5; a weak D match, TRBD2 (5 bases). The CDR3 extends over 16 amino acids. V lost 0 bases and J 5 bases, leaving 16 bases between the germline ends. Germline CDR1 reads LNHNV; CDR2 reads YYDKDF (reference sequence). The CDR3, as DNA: TGTGCCACCAGCAGAGATCTCATCGGAGGCGGCGAGACCCAGTACTTC. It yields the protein CATSRDLIGGGETQYF.

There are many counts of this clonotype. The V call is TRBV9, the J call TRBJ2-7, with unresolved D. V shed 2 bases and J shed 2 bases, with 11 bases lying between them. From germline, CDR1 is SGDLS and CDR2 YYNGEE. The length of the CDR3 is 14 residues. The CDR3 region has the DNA TGTGCCAGCAGCGTCACAATTGGGGCCTACGAGCAGTACTTC. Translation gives CASSVTIGAYEQYF.

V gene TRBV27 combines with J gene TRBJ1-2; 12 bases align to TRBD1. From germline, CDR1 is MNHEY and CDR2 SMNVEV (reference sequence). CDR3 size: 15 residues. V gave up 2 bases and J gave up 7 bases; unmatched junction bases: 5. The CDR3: CASSLSGTGGFGYTF. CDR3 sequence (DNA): TGTGCCAGCAGTTTAAGTGGGACAGGGGGCTTTGGCTACACCTTC.

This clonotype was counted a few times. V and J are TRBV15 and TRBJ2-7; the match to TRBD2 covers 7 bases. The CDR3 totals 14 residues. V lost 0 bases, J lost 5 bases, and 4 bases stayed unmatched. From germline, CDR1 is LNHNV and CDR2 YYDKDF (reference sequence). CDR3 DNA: TGTGCCACCAGCAGAGATCTGAGCGGGAACGAGCAGTACTTC. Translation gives CATSRDLSGNEQYF.

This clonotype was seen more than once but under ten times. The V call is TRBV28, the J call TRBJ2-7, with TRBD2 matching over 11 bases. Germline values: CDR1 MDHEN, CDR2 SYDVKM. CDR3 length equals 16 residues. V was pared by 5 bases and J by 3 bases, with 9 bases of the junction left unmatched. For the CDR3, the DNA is TGTGCCAGCAGTCCACCTGGGACTAGCGGACTCTACGAGCAGTACTTC. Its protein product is CASSPPGTSGLYEQYF.

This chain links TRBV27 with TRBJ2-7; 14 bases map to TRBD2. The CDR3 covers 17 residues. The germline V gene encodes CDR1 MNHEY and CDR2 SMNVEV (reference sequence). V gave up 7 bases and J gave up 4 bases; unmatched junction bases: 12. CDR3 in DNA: TGTGCCAGCAAGAAGGACTTGACTAGCGGGAGGGGGTACGAGCAGTACTTC. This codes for CASKKDLTSGRGYEQYF.

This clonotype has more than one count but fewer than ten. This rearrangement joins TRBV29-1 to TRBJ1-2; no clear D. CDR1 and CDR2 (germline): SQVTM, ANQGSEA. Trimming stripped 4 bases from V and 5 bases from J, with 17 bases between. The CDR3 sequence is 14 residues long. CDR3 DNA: TGCAGCGTTGCTACCAGTATGAGTGGGTATGGCTACACCTTC. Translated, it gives CSVATSMSGYGYTF.

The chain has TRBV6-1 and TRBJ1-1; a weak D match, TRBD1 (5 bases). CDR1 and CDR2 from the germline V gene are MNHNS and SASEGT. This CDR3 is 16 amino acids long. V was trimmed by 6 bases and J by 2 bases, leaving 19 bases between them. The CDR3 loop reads CASRLLSRGRNTEAFF. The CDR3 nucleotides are TGTGCCAGCAGACTGCTTTCTCGGGGGAGAAACACTGAAGCTTTCTTT.

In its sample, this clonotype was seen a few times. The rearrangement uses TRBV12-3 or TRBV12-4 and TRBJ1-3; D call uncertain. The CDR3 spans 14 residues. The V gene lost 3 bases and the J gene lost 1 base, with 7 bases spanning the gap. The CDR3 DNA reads TGTGCCAGCAGTTTGATAGGGTCTGGAAACACCATATATTTT. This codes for CASSLIGSGNTIYF.

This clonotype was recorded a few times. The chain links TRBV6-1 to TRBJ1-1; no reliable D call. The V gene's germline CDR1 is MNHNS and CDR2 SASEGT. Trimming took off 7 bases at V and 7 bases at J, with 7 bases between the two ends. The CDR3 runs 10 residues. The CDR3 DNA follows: TGTGCCAGCACGGAGGGTGAAGCTTTCTTT. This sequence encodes CASTEGEAFF.

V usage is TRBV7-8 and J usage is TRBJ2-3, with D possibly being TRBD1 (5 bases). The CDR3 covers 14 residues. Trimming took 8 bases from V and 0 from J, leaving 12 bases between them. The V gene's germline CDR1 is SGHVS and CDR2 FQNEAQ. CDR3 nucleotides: TGTGCCAGCCGGACAAATCCTAGCACAGATACGCAGTATTTT. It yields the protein CASRTNPSTDTQYF.

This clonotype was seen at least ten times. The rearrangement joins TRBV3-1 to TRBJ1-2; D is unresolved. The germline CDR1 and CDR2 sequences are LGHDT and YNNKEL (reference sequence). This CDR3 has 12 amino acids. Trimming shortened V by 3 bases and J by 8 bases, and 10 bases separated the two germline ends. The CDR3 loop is CASSQHIWGYTF. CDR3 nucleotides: TGTGCCAGCAGCCAGCACATTTGGGGCTACACCTTC.

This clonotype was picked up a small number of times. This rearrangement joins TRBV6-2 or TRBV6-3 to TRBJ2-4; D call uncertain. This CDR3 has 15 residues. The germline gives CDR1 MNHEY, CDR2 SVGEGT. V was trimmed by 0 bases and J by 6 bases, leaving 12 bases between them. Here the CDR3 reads CASSYSGRTLNIQYF. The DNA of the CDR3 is TGTGCCAGCAGTTACTCTGGTAGGACCTTAAACATTCAGTACTTC.

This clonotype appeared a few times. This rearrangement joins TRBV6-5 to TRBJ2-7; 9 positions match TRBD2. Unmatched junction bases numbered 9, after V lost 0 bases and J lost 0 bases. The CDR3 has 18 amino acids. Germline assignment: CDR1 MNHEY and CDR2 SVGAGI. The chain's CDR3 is CASSYSLAGVVHSYEQYF. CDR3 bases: TGTGCCAGCAGTTACTCGTTAGCGGGAGTAGTCCACTCCTACGAGCAGTACTTC.